A single sample gave rise to the 15 T cell receptor beta chains below, sequenced in a study of cytomegalovirus exposure and HLA in healthy donors. TCRdb's table, derived via immunoSEQ multiplex PCR, lists solely in-frame clones and lacks some. The sample includes under 150,000 clones, roughly 90% of them seen just once. Sequencing was performed on PBMCs. The origin of the receptors is a woman aged 18-29 years in good health and CMV-seronegative.

The chain employs TRBV19 and TRBJ2-7; maybe TRBD2 (5 bases). Germline V gene data show CDR1 as LNHDA and CDR2 as SQIVND (reference sequence). The CDR3 length is 14 residues. Trimming pared 0 bases from V and 2 bases from J, leaving 8 bases between. The DNA for the CDR3 is TGTGCCAGTAGTATAGATCTAGCAACCTACGAGCAGTACTTC. It encodes CASSIDLATYEQYF. Based on the CDR3 plus reference TRBV19 and TRBJ2-7, the full variable domain is DGGITQSPKYLFRKEGQNVTLSCEQNLNHDAMYWYRQDPGQGLRLIYYSQIVNDFQKGDIAEGYSVSREKKESFPLTVTSAQKNPTAFYLCASSIDLATYEQYFGPGTRLTVT.

The J gene is TRBJ2-5, the V gene TRBV9, with D possibly being TRBD2 (5 bases). V lost 4 bases and J lost 1, with 11 bases in between. This CDR3 is built from 14 residues. Germline values: CDR1 SGDLS, CDR2 YYNGEE. Here the CDR3 reads CASSPRTGQETQYF. DNA for the CDR3: TGTGCCAGCAGCCCTCGGACTGGCCAAGAGACCCAGTACTTC.

The V gene is TRBV6-6, the J gene TRBJ2-1, with TRBD2 matching over 9 bases. J lost 4 bases, V lost 0 bases, and 1 base had no gene match. The CDR3 contains 15 residues. CDR1 and CDR2 (germline): MNHNY, SVGAGI (reference sequence). CDR3: CASSYSAGGYNEQFF. In nucleotides, the CDR3 is TGTGCCAGCAGTTACTCAGCGGGGGGATACAATGAGCAGTTCTTC.

The genes are TRBV28 and TRBJ1-1; 9 bases line up with TRBD1. The CDR3 consists of 15 residues. Germline V gene sequence: CDR1 MDHEN, CDR2 SYDVKM. Losses at the gene ends were 4 bases for V and 11 bases for J; bases not matched to a gene: 14. The CDR3 DNA is TGTGCCAGCAGTTCACAGGGACAGGGTGTGTTAGGGGCTTTCTTT. Its translation is CASSSQGQGVLGAFF.

This clone came up once. V gene TRBV11-2 combines with J gene TRBJ2-5, with TRBD2 matching 12 bases. This CDR3 comprises 17 residues. Germline trimming cut 3 bases from V and 3 bases from J; bases unmatched to any gene: 8. Germline assignment: CDR1 SGHAT and CDR2 FQNNGV. CDR3 DNA: TGTGCCAGCAGCTTGCACCCCCGGACTAGCGGGAAAGAGACCCAGTACTTC. The encoded protein is CASSLHPRTSGKETQYF.

The V gene is TRBV6-6, the J gene TRBJ2-7; TRBD1 agrees at 10 bases. J was trimmed by 2 bases and V by 6 bases; bases with no gene match: 7. There are 15 residues in the CDR3. Looked up from germline, CDR1 is MNHNY and CDR2 is SVGAGI (reference sequence). In DNA, the CDR3 is TGTGCCAGCAGCCCTCCCGGACAGGGGGCCTACGAGCAGTACTTC. It translates to CASSPPGQGAYEQYF.

The chain recombines TRBV4-1 with TRBJ2-7, with 7 bases aligning to TRBD1. Germline V gives CDR1 MGHRA, CDR2 YSYEKL. The CDR3 is 17 residues long. Trimming at V came to 0 bases and at J to 2 bases, leaving 10 bases not matched to a gene. DNA of the CDR3: TGCGCCAGCAGCCAAGATAAGAGATGGACAGGACCCTACGAGCAGTACTTC. This gives the protein CASSQDKRWTGPYEQYF.

V usage is TRBV6-5 and J usage is TRBJ1-2, with 10 bases aligning to TRBD1. The CDR3 covers 14 residues. The junction had 8 bases not matched to a gene; V was cut back by 5 bases and J by 8 bases. The germline gives CDR1 MNHEY, CDR2 SVGAGI. The CDR3 sequence: CASSATGGAGGYTF. The DNA for the CDR3 is TGTGCCAGCAGTGCGACAGGGGGCGCGGGGGGCTACACCTTC.

This rearrangement joins TRBV27 to TRBJ1-2; perhaps TRBD1 as D (6 bases). Germline assignment: CDR1 MNHEY and CDR2 SMNVEV (reference sequence). The CDR3 has 15 residues. V was cut by 0 bases and J by 5 bases, with 13 bases left in between. In nucleotides, the CDR3 is TGTGCCAGCAGTTTATCAGACAGGCCGTTATATGGCTACACCTTC. Translating gives CASSLSDRPLYGYTF.

The rearrangement joins TRBV28 to TRBJ2-7, with 7 nucleotides matching TRBD2. This CDR3 has 14 amino acids. The V gene's germline CDR1 is MDHEN and CDR2 SYDVKM. Trimming at V came to 6 bases and at J to 5 bases, leaving 10 bases not matched to a gene. The chain's CDR3 is CASSERTGGDEQYF. For the CDR3, the DNA is TGTGCCAGCAGCGAACGGACGGGAGGTGACGAGCAGTACTTC.

The chain combines TRBV4-1 with TRBJ2-3, with TRBD2 matching 8 bases. After removal of 1 base from V and 0 bases from J, the junction contained 6 bases not matched to a gene. The CDR3 has 17 amino acids. CDR1 is MGHRA and CDR2 is YSYEKL in the germline V gene. The CDR3 region is CASSQGTSGSSTDTQYF. CDR3 coding DNA: TGCGCCAGCAGCCAAGGAACTAGCGGTTCTAGCACAGATACGCAGTATTTT.

This chain connects TRBV2 to TRBJ1-6, with 8 bases aligning to TRBD1. V dropped 5 bases and J dropped 9; count of bases not matched to a gene: 6. The CDR3 length is 14 residues. Germline assignment: CDR1 SNHLY and CDR2 FYNNEI. CDR3 nucleotides: TGTGCCAGCAGTCCCCAGGGGGCTGGTTCACCCCTCCACTTT. It translates to CASSPQGAGSPLHF.

This clone was observed a few times. The V gene is TRBV4-2, the J gene TRBJ2-2, with 10 bases fitting TRBD2. The V gene's germline CDR1 is LGHNA and CDR2 YNFKEQ. The length of the CDR3 is 16 residues. The V gene end was trimmed by 1 base and the J gene end by 6 bases; junction bases not matched to a gene: 5. The CDR3 spells CASSQVAGGLSGELFF. The CDR3 bases are TGTGCCAGCAGCCAAGTAGCGGGAGGTTTGTCCGGGGAGCTGTTTTTT.

The V call is TRBV7-3, the J call TRBJ2-3; 10 positions match TRBD2. The CDR3 runs to 17 residues. V shed 2 bases, J shed 2 bases, and the junction held 7 bases outside the gene matches. Looked up from germline, CDR1 is SGHTA and CDR2 is FQGTGA. DNA of the CDR3: TGTGCCAGCAGCTTAGGGCTAGCGGGAGTCTCCACAGATACGCAGTATTTT. It encodes CASSLGLAGVSTDTQYF.

The gene calls are TRBV27 and TRBJ2-7; possibly TRBD2 for D (6 bases). The CDR3 consists of 13 residues. CDR1 is MNHEY, CDR2 SMNVEV, per germline (reference sequence). Deletions cut 6 bases from V and 3 bases from J, with 12 bases between. The CDR3 DNA sequence: TGTGCCAGCAGATTCGGAGGGGACTACGAGCAGTACTTC. It translates to CASRFGGDYEQYF.